What follows describes a single TCR beta chain. Its target is not known. The sample is drawn from a study of shared clonotypes between healthy human individuals. Whole-study results and caveats: Naive subsets, compared against memory subsets, generally had larger estimated richness values.

Naive CD8 cells lacked CD45RO and underwent positive selection for CCR7, leaving out terminally differentiated effector memory CD45RA+ cells. The repertoire was sequenced with immunoSEQ multiplex PCR; TCRdb's copy has only in-frame clones and lacks some. The data hold about 2.1 million clones, with 85% to 95% observed a single time. CDR3 length: 16 amino acids. Input material: naive CD8+ T cells from PBMCs. This chain connects TRBV21-1 to TRBJ2-2. TRBV21-1 is assigned pseudogene status. The sequence was collected from a young man in good health. Some clones in this sample may be carry-over from other donors' samples. The CDR3: CASSKGSSPNTGELFF. The CDR3 DNA reads as TGTGCCAGCAGCAAAGGGTCCAGCCCTAACACCGGGGAGCTGTTTTTT.